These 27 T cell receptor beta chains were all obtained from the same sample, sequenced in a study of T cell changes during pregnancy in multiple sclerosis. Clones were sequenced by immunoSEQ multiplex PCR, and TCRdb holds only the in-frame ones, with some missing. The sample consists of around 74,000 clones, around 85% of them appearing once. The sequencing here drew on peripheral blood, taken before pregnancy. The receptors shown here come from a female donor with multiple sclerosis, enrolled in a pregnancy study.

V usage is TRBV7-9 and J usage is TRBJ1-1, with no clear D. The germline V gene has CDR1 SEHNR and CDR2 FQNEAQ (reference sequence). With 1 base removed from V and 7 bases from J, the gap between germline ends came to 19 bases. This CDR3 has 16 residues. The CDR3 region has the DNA TGTGCCAGCAGCTTAGTAGTATTCTATGGCACGGGTGAAGCTTTCTTT. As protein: CASSLVVFYGTGEAFF.

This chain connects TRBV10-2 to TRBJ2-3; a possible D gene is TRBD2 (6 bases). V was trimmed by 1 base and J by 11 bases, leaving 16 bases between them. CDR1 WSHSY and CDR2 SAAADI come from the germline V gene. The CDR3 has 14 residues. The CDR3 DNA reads TGCGCCAGCAGTGAGTTCTTGGGCGGGACTCTGCAGTATTTT. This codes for CASSEFLGGTLQYF.

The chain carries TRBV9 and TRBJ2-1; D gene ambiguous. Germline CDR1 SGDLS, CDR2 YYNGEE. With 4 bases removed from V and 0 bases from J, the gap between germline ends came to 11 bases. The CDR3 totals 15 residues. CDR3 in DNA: TGTGCCAGCAGCTCTCACATTCCCTCCTACAATGAGCAGTTCTTC. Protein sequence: CASSSHIPSYNEQFF.

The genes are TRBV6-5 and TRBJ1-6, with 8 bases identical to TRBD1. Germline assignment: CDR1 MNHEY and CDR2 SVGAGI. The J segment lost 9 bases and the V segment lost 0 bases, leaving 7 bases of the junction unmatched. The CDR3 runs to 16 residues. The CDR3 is CASSYSGDRLGSPLHF. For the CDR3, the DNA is TGTGCCAGCAGTTACTCCGGGGACAGGCTCGGTTCACCCCTCCACTTT.

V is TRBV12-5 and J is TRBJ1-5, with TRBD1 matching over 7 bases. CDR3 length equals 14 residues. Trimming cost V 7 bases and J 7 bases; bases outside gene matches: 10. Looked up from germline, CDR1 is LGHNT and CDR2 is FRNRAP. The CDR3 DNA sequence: TGTGCTAGTGTTGAGGGGGCAGGGGGACAGCCCCAGCATTTT. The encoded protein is CASVEGAGGQPQHF. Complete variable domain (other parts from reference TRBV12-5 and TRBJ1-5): DARVTQTPRHKVTEMGQEVTMRCQPILGHNTVFWYRQTMMQGLELLAYFRNRAPLDDSGMPKDRFSAEMPDATLATLKIQPSEPRDSAVYFCASVEGAGGQPQHFGDGTRLSIL.

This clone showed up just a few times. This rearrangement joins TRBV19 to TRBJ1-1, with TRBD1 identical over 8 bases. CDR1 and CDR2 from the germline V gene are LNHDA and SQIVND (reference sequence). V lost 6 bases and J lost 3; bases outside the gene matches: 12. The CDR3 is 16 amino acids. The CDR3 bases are TGTGCCAGTAGGATCGGACAGGGAGTAAGGGACACTGAAGCTTTCTTT. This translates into CASRIGQGVRDTEAFF.

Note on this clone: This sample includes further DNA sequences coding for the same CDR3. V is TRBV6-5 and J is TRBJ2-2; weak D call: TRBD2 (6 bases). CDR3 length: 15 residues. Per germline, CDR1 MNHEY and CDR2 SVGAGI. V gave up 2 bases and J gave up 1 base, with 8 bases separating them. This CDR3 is CASSYGGGNTGELFF. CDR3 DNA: TGTGCCAGCAGTTACGGGGGAGGGAACACCGGGGAGCTGTTTTTT.

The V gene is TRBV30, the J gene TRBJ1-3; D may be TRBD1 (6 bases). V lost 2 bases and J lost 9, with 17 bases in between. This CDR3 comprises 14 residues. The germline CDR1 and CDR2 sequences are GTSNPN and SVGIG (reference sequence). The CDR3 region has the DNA TGTGCCTGGAGTCTCGGGACAACTGGGGGCACCATATATTTT. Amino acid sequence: CAWSLGTTGGTIYF.

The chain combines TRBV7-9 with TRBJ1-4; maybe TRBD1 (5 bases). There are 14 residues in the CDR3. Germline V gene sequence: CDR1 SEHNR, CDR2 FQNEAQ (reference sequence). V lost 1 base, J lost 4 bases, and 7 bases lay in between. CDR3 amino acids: CASSLGQFNEKLFF. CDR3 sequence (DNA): TGTGCCAGCAGCTTAGGACAGTTTAATGAAAAACTGTTTTTT.

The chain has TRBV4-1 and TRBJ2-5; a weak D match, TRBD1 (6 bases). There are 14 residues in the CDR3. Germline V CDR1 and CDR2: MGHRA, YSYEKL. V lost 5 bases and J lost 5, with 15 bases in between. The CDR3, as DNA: TGCGCCAGCAGCATACCCGCAGGGGATGAGACCCAGTACTTC. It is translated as CASSIPAGDETQYF.

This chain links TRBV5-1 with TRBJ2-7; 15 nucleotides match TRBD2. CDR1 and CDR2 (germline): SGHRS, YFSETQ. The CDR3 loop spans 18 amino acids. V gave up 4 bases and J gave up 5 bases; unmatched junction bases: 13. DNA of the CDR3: TGCGCCAGCAGCAATCCCGGACTAGCGGGAGGGCCGATCCACGAGCAGTACTTC. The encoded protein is CASSNPGLAGGPIHEQYF.

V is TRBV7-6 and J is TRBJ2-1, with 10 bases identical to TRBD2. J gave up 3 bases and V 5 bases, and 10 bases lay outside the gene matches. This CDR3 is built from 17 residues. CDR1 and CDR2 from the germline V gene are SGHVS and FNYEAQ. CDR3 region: CASSTDLSGRDYNEQFF. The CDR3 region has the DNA TGTGCCAGCAGCACCGACCTGAGCGGGAGGGACTACAATGAGCAGTTCTTC.

CDR3 loop: CASSLMGQGNEQYF. CDR3 coding DNA: TGTGCCAGCAGTTTAATGGGACAGGGGAACGAGCAGTACTTC. The chain couples TRBV27 to TRBJ2-7; 10 bases agree with TRBD1. The CDR3 is made up of 14 amino acids. V trimming: 2 bases; J trimming: 5 bases; junction bases outside the gene matches: 3. Per the germline V gene, CDR1 is MNHEY and CDR2 is SMNVEV (reference sequence).

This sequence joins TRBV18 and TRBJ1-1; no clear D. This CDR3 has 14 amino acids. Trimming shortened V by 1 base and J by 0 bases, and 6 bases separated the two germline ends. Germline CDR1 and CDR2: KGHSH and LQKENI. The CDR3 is CASSPLLLNTEAFF. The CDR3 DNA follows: TGTGCCAGCTCACCACTACTACTGAACACTGAAGCTTTCTTT.

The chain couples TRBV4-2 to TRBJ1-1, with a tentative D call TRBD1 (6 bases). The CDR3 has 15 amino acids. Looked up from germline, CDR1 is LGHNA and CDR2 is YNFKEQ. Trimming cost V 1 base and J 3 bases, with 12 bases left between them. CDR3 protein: CASSQGTARDTEAFF. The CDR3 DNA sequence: TGTGCCAGCAGCCAAGGGACAGCGAGGGACACTGAAGCTTTCTTT.

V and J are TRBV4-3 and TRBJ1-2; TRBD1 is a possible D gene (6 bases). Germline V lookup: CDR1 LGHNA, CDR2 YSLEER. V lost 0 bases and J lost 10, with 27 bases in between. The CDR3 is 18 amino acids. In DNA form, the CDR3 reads TGCGCCAGCAGCCAAGATAGTACGTCGGGGGGCGCCTGGGGACACTACACCTTC. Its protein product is CASSQDSTSGGAWGHYTF.

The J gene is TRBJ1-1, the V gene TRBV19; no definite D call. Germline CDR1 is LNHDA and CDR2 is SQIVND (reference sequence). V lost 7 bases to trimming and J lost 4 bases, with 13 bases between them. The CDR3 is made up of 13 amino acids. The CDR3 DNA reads TGTGCCAGTAAGGCAGCGGAAATCACTGAAGCTTTCTTT. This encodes CASKAAEITEAFF.

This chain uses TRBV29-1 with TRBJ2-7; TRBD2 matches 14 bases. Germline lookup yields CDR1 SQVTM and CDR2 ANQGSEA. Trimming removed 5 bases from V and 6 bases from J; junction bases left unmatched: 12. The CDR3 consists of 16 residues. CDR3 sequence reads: CSVQTGTSGSGGEQYF. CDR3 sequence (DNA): TGCAGCGTTCAAACCGGGACTAGCGGGAGTGGGGGCGAGCAGTACTTC.

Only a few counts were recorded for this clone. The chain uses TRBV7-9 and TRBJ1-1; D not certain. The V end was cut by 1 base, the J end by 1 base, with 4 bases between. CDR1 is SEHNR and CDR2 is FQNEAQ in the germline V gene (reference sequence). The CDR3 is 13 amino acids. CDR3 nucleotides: TGTGCCAGCAGCTTAGACACGAACACTGAAGCTTTCTTT. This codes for CASSLDTNTEAFF.

The CDR3 DNA sequence: TGTGCCAGCAGCACCGACAGAACTAACTATGGCTACACCTTC. Its translation: CASSTDRTNYGYTF. V is TRBV7-9 and J is TRBJ1-2, with D possibly being TRBD1 (5 bases). V lost 5 bases and J 0 bases, leaving 10 bases between the germline ends. CDR1 SEHNR and CDR2 FQNEAQ come from the germline V gene (reference sequence). This CDR3 has 14 residues. Drawing the rest from reference TRBV7-9 and TRBJ1-2, the complete variable domain is DTGVSQNPRHKITKRGQNVTFRCDPISEHNRLYWYRQTLGQGPEFLTYFQNEAQLEKSRLLSDRFSAERPKGSFSTLEIQRTEQGDSAMYLCASSTDRTNYGYTFGSGTRLTVV.

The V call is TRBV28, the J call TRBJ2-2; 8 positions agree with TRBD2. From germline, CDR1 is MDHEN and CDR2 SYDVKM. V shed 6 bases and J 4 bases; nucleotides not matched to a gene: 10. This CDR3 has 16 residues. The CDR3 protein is CASSHAGLAGTGELFF. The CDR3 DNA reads TGTGCCAGCAGCCATGCTGGCCTAGCGGGCACCGGGGAGCTGTTTTTT.

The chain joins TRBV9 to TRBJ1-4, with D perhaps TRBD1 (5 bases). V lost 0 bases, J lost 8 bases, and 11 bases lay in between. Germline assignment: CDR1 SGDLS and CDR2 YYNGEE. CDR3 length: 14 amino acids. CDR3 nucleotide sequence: TGTGCCAGCAGCGTAGCCAGGGCGGGGGAAAAACTGTTTTTT. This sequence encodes CASSVARAGEKLFF.

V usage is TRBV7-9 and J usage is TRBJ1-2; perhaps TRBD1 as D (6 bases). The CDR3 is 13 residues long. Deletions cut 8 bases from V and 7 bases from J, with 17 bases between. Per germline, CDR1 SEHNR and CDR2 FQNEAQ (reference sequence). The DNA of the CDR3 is TGTGCCAGCGTCCTACAGGGTCTTCGTGGCTACACCTTC. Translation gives CASVLQGLRGYTF.

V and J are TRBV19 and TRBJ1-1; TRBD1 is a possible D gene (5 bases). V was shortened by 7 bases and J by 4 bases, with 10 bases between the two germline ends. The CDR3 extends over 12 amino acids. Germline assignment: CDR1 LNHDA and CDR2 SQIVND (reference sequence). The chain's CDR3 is CASIIGGTEAFF. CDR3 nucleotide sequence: TGTGCCAGTATAATCGGGGGCACTGAAGCTTTCTTT.

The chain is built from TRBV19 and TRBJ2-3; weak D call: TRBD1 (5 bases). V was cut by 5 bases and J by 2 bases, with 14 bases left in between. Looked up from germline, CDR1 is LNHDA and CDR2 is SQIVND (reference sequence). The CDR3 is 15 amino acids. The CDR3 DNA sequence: TGTGCCAGTAGTCTCTGGACACAAAACACAGATACGCAGTATTTT. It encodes CASSLWTQNTDTQYF.

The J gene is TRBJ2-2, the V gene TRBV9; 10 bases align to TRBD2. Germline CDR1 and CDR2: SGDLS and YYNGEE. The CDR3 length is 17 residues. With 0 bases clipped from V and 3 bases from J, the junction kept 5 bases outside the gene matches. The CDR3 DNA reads TGTGCCAGCAGCGTAGGGGCTAGCGGGGGTCACACCGGGGAGCTGTTTTTT. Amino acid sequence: CASSVGASGGHTGELFF.

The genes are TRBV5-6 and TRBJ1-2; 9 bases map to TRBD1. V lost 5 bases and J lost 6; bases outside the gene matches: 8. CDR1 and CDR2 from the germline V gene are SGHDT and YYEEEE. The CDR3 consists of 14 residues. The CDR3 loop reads CASSHRGRLDGYTF. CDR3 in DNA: TGTGCCAGCAGTCACAGGGGGCGACTGGATGGCTACACCTTC. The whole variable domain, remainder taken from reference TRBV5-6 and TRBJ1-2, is DAGVTQSPTHLIKTRGQQVTLRCSPKSGHDTVSWYQQALGQGPQFIFQYYEEEERQRGNFPDRFSGHQFPNYSSELNVNALLLGDSALYLCASSHRGRLDGYTFGSGTRLTVV.